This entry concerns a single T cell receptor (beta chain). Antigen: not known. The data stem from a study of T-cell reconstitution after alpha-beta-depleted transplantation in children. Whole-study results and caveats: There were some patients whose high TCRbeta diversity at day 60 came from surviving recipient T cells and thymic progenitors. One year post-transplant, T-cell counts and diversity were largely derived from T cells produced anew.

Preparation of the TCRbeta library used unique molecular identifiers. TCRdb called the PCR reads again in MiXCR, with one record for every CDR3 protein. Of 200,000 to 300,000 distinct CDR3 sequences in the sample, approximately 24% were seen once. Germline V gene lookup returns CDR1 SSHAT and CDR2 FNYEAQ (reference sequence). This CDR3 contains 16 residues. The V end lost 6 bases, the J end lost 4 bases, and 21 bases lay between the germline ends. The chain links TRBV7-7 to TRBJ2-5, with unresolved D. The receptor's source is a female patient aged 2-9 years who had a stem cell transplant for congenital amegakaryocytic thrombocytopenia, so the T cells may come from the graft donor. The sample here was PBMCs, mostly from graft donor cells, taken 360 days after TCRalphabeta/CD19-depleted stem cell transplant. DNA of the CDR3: TGTGCCAGCAGGAGAAAGGCTTGCTTGGCAAGAGAGACCCAGTACTTC. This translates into CASRRKACLARETQYF.